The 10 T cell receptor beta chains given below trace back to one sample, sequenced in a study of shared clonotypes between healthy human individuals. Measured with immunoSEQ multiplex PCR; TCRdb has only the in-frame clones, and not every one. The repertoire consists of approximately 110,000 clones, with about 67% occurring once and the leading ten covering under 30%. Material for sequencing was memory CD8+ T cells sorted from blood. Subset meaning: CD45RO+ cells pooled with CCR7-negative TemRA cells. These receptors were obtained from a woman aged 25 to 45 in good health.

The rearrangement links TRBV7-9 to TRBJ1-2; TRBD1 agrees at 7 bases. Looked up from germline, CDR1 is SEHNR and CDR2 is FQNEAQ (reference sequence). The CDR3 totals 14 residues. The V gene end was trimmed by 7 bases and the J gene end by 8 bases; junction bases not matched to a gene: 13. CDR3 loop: CASTIQGFLRGYTF. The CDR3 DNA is TGTGCCAGCACAATACAGGGGTTCTTACGGGGCTACACCTTC.

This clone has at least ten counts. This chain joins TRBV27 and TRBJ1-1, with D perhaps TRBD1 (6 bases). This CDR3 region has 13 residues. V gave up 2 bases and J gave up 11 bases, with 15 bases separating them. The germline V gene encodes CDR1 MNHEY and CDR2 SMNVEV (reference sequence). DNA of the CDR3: TGTGCCAGCAGTTTAGGGCCAGGGGCGGGGGCTTTCTTT. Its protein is CASSLGPGAGAFF.

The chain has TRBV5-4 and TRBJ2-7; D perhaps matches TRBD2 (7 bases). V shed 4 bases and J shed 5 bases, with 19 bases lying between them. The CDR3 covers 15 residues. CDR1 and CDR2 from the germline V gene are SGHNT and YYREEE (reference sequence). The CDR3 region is CASSPGRGARNEQYF. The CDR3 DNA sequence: TGTGCCAGCAGCCCGGGACGGGGGGCGCGAAACGAGCAGTACTTC.

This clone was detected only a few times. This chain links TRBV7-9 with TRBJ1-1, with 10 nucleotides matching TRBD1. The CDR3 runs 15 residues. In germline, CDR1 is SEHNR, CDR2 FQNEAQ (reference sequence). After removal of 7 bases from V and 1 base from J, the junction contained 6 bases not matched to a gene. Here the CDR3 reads CASNPGQGRNTEAFF. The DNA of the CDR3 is TGTGCCAGCAATCCGGGACAGGGGAGGAACACTGAAGCTTTCTTT.

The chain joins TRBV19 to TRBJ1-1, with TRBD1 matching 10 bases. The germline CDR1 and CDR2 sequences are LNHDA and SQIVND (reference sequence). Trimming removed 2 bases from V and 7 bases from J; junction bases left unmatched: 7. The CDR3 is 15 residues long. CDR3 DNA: TGTGCCAGTAGTATACTGGACAGGGGGATTAGTGAAGCTTTCTTT. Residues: CASSILDRGISEAFF.

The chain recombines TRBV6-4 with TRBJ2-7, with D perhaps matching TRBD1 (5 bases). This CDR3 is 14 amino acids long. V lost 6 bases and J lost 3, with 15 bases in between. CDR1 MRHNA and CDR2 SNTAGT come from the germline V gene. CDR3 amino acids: CASRTYRPNYEQYF. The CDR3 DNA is TGTGCCAGCAGGACCTACAGGCCGAACTACGAGCAGTACTTC.

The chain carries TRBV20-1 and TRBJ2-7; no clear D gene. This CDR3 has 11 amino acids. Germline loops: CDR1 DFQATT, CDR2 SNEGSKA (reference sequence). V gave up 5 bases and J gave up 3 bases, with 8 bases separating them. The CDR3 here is CSALFLYEQYF. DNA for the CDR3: TGCAGTGCTCTCTTTCTCTACGAGCAGTACTTC.

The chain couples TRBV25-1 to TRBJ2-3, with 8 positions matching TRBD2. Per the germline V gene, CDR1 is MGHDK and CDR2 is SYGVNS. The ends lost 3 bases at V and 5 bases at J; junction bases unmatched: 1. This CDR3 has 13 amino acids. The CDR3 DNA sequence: TGTGCCAGCAGTGAGCGGGAGGTAGATACGCAGTATTTT. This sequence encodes CASSEREVDTQYF.

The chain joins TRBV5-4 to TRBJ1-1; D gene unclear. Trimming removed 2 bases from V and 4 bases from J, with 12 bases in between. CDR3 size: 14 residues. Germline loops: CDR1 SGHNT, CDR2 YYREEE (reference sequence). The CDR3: CASSLGKPSTEAFF. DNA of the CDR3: TGTGCCAGCAGCTTAGGTAAGCCGAGCACTGAAGCTTTCTTT.

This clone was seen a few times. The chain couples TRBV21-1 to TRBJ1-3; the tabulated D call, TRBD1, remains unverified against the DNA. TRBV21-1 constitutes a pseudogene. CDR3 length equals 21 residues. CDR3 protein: CASSNQQGPCVRISSGNTIYF. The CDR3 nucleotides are TGTGCCAGCAGCAATCAACAGGGACCTTGTGTAAGAATTTCCTCTGGAAACACCATATATTTT.